What follows describes a single T cell receptor (beta chain). The target antigen is unknown. The sample is drawn from a study of cytomegalovirus exposure and HLA in healthy donors. Study in general: In terms of ancestry, the Caucasian-associated cluster contained roughly 81% of the approximately 400 genotyped donors. Study findings and constraints: Later on, analysis showed that most CMV-associated TCR beta chains appeared to be HLA-restricted. Several of the most significant clusters appeared, in a later analysis, to be linked to common viral pathogens. As immune exposure information, only CMV serostatus was available.

Both 60 Vbeta primers and 13 Jbeta primers went into the PCR. The table came from immunoSEQ multiplex PCR; TCRdb's copy has only in-frame clones and leaves some out. The sample records 130,000 to 150,000 clones, 65% to 85% being singletons. The V gene end was trimmed by 7 bases and the J gene end by 2 bases; junction bases not matched to a gene: 2. The CDR3 has 12 residues. The germline V gene has CDR1 SGHNT and CDR2 YYREEE (reference sequence). Sequencing was performed on PBMCs. J is TRBJ2-5 and V is TRBV5-4; 7 nucleotides line up with TRBD1. This sequence was found in a woman aged 40 to 50 in good health and CMV-seropositive. The CDR3 nucleotides are TGTGCCAGCCAGGGACAGCAAGAGACCCAGTACTTC. As protein: CASQGQQETQYF.